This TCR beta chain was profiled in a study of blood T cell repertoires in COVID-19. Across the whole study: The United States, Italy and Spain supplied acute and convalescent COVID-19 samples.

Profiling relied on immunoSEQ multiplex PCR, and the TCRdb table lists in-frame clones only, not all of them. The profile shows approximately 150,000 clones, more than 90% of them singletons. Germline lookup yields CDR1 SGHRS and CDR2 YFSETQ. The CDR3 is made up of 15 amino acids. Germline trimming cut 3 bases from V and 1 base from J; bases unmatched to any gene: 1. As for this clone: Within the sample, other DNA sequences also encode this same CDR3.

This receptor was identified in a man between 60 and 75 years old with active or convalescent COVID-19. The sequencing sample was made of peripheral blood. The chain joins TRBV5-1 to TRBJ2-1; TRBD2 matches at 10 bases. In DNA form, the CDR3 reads TGCGCCAGCAGCTCACTAGCGGGGTCCTACAATGAGCAGTTCTTC. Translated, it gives CASSSLAGSYNEQFF.